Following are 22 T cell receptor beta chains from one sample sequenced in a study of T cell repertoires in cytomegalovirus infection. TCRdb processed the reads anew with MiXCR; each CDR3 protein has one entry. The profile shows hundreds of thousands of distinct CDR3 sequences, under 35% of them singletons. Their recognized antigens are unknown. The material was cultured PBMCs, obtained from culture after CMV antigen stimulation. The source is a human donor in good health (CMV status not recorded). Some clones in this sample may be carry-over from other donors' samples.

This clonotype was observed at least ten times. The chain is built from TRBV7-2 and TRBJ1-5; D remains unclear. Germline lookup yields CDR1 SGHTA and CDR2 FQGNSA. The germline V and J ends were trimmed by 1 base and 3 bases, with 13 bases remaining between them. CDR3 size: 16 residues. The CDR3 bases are TGTGCCAGCAGCTTAGTTGCAGGCGGTAACAATCAGCCCCAGCATTTT. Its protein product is CASSLVAGGNNQPQHF.

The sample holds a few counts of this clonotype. CDR3 coding DNA: TGTGCCAGCAGCTTGGGACTAGCGGGAGTTAAAACCGGGGAGCTGTTTTTT. Translated: CASSLGLAGVKTGELFF. This sequence joins TRBV5-8 and TRBJ2-2; TRBD2 matches at 12 bases. Germline-derived CDR1 and CDR2 are SGHTS and YDEGEE. The CDR3 runs 17 residues. The J segment lost 5 bases and the V segment lost 0 bases, leaving 5 bases of the junction unmatched.

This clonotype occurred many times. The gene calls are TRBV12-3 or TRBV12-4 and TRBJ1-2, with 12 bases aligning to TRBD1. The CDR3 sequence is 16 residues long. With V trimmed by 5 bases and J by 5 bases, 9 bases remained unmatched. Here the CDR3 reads CASSRRDRGPIYGYTF. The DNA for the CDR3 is TGTGCCAGCAGTCGGCGGGACAGGGGGCCTATATATGGCTACACCTTC.

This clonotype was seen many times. The CDR3 nucleotides read TGTGCCAGCAGCCAAGATTTTAGGACATCGAGCTCTGGAAACACCATATATTTT. Its protein is CASSQDFRTSSSGNTIYF. This chain uses TRBV3-1 with TRBJ1-3, with D possibly matching TRBD1 (5 bases). Trimming shortened V by 0 bases and J by 0 bases, and 15 bases separated the two germline ends. The CDR3 length is 18 residues. The germline gives CDR1 LGHDT, CDR2 YNNKEL (reference sequence).

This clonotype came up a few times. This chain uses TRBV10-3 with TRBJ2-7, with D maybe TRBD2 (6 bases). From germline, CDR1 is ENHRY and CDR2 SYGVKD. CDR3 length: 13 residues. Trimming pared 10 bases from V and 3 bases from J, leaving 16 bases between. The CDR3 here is CATFGTENYEQYF. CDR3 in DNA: TGTGCCACCTTCGGGACTGAAAACTACGAGCAGTACTTC.

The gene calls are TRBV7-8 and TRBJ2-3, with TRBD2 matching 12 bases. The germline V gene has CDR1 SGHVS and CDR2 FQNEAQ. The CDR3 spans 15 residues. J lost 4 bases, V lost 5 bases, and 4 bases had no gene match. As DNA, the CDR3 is TGTGCCAGCAGCAGTCTAGCGGGAGGGGCAGATACGCAGTATTTT. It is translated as CASSSLAGGADTQYF.

The CDR3 loop reads CASSLVGGENYGYTF. DNA for the CDR3: TGTGCCAGCAGCTTAGTGGGGGGTGAAAACTATGGCTACACCTTC. This chain links TRBV11-3 with TRBJ1-2; possible D gene TRBD1, 5 bases. CDR3 length equals 15 residues. The V and J ends lost 1 base and 2 bases respectively, with 11 bases between them. Germline assignment: CDR1 SGHNT and CDR2 YENEEA. Looking up the rest from reference TRBV11-3 and TRBJ1-2 gives the full variable domain: EAGVVQSPRYKIIEKKQPVAFWCNPISGHNTLYWYLQNLGQGPELLIRYENEEAVDDSQLPKDRFSAERLKGVDSTLKIQPAELGDSAVYLCASSLVGGENYGYTFGSGTRLTVV.

This chain's CDR3 is CASSLTINTGNTIYF. CDR3 bases: TGTGCCAGCAGCTTGACCATAAACACTGGAAACACCATATATTTT. J is TRBJ1-3 and V is TRBV11-2, with D uncertain. The CDR3 is 15 amino acids. The V gene lost 3 bases and the J gene lost 2 bases, with 11 bases spanning the gap. Germline CDR1 reads SGHAT; CDR2 reads FQNNGV.

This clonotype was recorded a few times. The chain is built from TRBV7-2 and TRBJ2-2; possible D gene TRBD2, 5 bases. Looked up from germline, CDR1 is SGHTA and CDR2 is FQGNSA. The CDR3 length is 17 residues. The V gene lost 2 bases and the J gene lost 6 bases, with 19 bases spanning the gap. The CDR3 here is CASSLPGTVDYSGELFF. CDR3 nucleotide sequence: TGTGCCAGCAGCTTACCGGGAACGGTAGATTATTCCGGGGAGCTGTTTTTT.

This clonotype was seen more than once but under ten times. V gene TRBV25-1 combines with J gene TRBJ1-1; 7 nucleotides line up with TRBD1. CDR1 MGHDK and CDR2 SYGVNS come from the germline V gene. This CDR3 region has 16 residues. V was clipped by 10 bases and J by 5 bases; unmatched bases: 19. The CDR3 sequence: CATSGPRQGPGTEAFF. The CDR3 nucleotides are TGTGCCACCAGCGGCCCCCGACAGGGACCAGGTACTGAAGCTTTCTTT.

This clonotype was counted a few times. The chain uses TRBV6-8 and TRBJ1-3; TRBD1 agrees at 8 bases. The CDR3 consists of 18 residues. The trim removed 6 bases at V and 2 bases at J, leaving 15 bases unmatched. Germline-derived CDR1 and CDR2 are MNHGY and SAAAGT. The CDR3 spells CASSYGQGTRAPGNTIYF. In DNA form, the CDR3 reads TGTGCCAGCAGCTACGGACAGGGCACCCGCGCTCCTGGAAACACCATATATTTT.

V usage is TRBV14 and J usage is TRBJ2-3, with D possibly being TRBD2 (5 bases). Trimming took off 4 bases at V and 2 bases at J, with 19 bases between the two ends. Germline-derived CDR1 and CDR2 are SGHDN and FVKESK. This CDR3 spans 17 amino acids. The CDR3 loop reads CASSLPPSGRNTDTQYF. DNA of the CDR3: TGTGCCAGCAGCCTCCCCCCCAGCGGCAGAAACACAGATACGCAGTATTTT.

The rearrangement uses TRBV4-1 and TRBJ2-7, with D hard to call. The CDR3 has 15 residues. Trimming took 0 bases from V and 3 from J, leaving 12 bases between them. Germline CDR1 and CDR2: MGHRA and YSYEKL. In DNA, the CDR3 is TGCGCCAGCAGCCAAGATCTGGCAGAAAACTACGAGCAGTACTTC. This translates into CASSQDLAENYEQYF.

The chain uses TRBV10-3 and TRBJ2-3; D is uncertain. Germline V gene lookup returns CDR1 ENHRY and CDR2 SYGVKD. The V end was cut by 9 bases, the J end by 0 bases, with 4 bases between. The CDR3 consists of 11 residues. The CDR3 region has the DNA TGTGCCATGGCCAGCACAGATACGCAGTATTTT. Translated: CAMASTDTQYF.

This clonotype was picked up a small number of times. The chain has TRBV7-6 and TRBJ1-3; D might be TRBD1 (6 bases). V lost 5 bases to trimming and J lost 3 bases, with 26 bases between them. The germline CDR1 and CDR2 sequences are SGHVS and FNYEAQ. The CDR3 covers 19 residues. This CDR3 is CASSPTARTAWVGGNTIYF. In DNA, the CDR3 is TGTGCCAGCAGCCCAACCGCACGGACAGCCTGGGTGGGTGGAAACACCATATATTTT.

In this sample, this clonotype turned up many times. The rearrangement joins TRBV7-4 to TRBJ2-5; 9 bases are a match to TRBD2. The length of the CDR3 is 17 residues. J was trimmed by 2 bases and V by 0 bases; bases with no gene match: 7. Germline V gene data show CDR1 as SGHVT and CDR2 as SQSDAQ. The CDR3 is CASSLARSAGGQETQYF. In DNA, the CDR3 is TGTGCCAGCAGCTTAGCACGCTCGGCGGGGGGGCAAGAGACCCAGTACTTC.

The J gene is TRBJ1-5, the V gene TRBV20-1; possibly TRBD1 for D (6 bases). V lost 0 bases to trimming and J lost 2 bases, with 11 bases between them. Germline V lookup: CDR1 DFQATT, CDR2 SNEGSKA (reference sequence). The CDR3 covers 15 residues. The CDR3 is CSAREWGLGNQPQHF. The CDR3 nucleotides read TGCAGTGCTAGAGAATGGGGGCTCGGCAATCAGCCCCAGCATTTT.

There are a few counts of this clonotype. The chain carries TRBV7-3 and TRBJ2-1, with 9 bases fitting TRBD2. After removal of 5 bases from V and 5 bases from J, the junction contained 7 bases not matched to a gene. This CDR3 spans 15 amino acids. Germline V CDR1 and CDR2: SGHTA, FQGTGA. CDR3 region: CASSPTAGGNNEQFF. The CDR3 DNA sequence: TGTGCCAGCAGCCCCACGGCGGGGGGGAACAATGAGCAGTTCTTC. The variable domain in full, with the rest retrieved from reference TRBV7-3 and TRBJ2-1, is GAGVSQTPSNKVTEKGKYVELRCDPISGHTALYWYRQSLGQGPEFLIYFQGTGAADDSGLPNDRFFAVRPEGSVSTLKIQRTERGDSAVYLCASSPTAGGNNEQFFGPGTRLTVL.

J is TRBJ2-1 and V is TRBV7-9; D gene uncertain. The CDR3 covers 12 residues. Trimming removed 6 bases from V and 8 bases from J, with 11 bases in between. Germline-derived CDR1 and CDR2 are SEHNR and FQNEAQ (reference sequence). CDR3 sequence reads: CASSGLSDEQFF. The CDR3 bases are TGTGCCAGCAGTGGCCTGTCGGATGAGCAGTTCTTC.

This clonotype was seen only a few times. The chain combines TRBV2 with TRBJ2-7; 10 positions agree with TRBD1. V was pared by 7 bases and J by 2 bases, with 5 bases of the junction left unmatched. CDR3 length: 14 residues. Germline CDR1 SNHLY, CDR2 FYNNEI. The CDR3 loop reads CASISGTGAYEQYF. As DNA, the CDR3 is TGTGCCAGCATCAGCGGGACAGGGGCCTACGAGCAGTACTTC.

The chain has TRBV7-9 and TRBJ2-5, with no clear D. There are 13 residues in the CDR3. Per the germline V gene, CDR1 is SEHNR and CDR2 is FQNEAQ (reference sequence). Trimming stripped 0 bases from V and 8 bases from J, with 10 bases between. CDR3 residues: CASSLAESSTQYF. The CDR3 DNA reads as TGTGCCAGCAGCTTAGCGGAAAGCTCAACCCAGTACTTC.

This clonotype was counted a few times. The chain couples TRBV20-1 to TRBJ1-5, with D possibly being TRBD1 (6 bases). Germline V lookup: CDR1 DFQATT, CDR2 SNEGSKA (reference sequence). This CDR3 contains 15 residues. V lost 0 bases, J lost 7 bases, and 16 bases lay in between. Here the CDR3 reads CSARDRTGLRQPQHF. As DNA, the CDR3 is TGCAGTGCTAGAGACAGAACAGGGCTACGGCAGCCCCAGCATTTT.